This entry lists 8 T cell receptor beta chains sequenced from one sample in a study of shared clonotypes between healthy human individuals. Profiled with immunoSEQ multiplex PCR; TCRdb holds only in-frame clones, not every one. The table shows millions of clones, with 85% to 95% occurring only once. Only CD45RO-negative cells positively selected for CCR7 counted as naive CD8 cells, so terminally differentiated effector memory CD45RA+ cells were excluded. Sample: naive CD8+ T cells from PBMCs. The receptors shown here come from a man younger than 30 in good health. Some clones in this sample may be carry-over from other donors' samples.

This chain links TRBV7-9 with TRBJ1-1; maybe TRBD1 (5 bases). The CDR3 runs to 14 residues. Between the trimmed V and J ends, which lost 5 bases and 4 bases, there was a span of 14 bases. Germline-derived CDR1 and CDR2 are SEHNR and FQNEAQ (reference sequence). This chain's CDR3 is CASSIRGNPTEAFF. The DNA of the CDR3 is TGTGCCAGCAGCATACGGGGGAACCCCACTGAAGCTTTCTTT.

Remarks on this clone: Other DNA sequences in this specimen translate into the identical CDR3. The rearrangement joins TRBV7-9 to TRBJ2-3; no clear D gene. Germline CDR1 and CDR2: SEHNR and FQNEAQ (reference sequence). V was shortened by 5 bases and J by 0 bases, with 6 bases between the two germline ends. There are 13 residues in the CDR3. Here the CDR3 DNA reads TGTGCCAGCAGCCCAACTAGCACAGATACGCAGTATTTT. It encodes CASSPTSTDTQYF.

The chain uses TRBV5-1 and TRBJ1-1, with D hard to call. The CDR3 consists of 16 residues. Between the trimmed V and J ends, which lost 4 bases and 2 bases, there was a span of 18 bases. CDR1 is SGHRS, CDR2 YFSETQ, per germline. The CDR3: CASSPKLQSLNTEAFF. The CDR3 DNA follows: TGCGCCAGCAGCCCGAAACTTCAGAGTTTAAACACTGAAGCTTTCTTT.

Regarding this clone: Other DNA variants within this sample encode the same CDR3. The chain employs TRBV27 and TRBJ2-2, with D hard to call. V lost 3 bases and J lost 0, with 2 bases in between. The CDR3 has 13 residues. CDR1 and CDR2 (germline): MNHEY, SMNVEV (reference sequence). The CDR3 DNA is TGTGCCAGCAGTTTTGCGAACACCGGGGAGCTGTTTTTT. Protein product: CASSFANTGELFF.

On this clone itself: Other DNA sequences in the sample encode the same CDR3. The rearrangement uses TRBV10-3 and TRBJ2-5; D not resolved. Germline CDR1 reads ENHRY; CDR2 reads SYGVKD. Trimming stripped 2 bases from V and 1 base from J, with 5 bases between. The CDR3 contains 13 residues. The DNA of the CDR3 is TGTGCCATCAGTGAGGACACCCAAGAGACCCAGTACTTC. Protein product: CAISEDTQETQYF.

The rearrangement joins TRBV22-1 to TRBJ2-6. TRBV22-1 is termed a pseudogene. The length of the CDR3 is 17 residues. The CDR3 DNA is TGTCCTGGGAGCGCCGGGCCATTGAGAGGTGGGGCCAACGTCCTGACTTTC. Its protein product is CPGSAGPLRGGANVLTF.

V usage is TRBV30 and J usage is TRBJ2-5; D gene uncertain. The DNA end is more similar to TRBJ2-7, so the J call may be wrong. The CDR3 extends over 13 amino acids. Germline V gene data show CDR1 as GTSNPN and CDR2 as SVGIG (reference sequence). This CDR3 is CATKDGGYYEQYF. The CDR3 nucleotides are TGTGCTACTAAAGACGGTGGTTATTACGAGCAGTACTTC.

CDR3 region: CASSFGGNTGELFF. Written as DNA, the CDR3 is TGTGCCAGCAGCTTTGGGGGCAACACCGGGGAGCTGTTTTTT. The rearrangement joins TRBV11-1 to TRBJ2-2, with D maybe TRBD1 (6 bases). V lost 3 bases and J 2 bases, leaving 7 bases between the germline ends. CDR3 size: 14 residues. Germline values: CDR1 SGHAT, CDR2 FQDESV (reference sequence).